Reported below is one T cell receptor beta chain. This entry belongs to a study of blood T cell repertoires in COVID-19. Overall study: Nucleic acid was either cDNA or gDNA, and it came from T cells, B-cell-depleted T cells, or PBMCs.

Authors' methods: Amplifying reference gene primers gave estimates of nucleated cell counts. Sequencing was performed with immunoSEQ multiplex PCR; in TCRdb, only in-frame clones are kept and a portion is missing. V and J calls and clone size come straight from that table; D and trimming were deduced from the DNA. The sample lists 110,000 or so clones; 70% to 90% were seen once. CDR1 is SGHTA, CDR2 FQGNSA, per germline. There are 13 residues in the CDR3. Trimming pared 1 base from V and 7 bases from J, leaving 8 bases between. V usage is TRBV7-2 and J usage is TRBJ1-5; D ambiguous. Material: peripheral blood. The TCR originated in a middle-aged man with acute or convalescent COVID-19. In DNA, the CDR3 is TGTGCCAGCAGCTTAGGTTTGAGACAGCCCCAGCATTTT. This encodes CASSLGLRQPQHF.